This T cell receptor (beta chain) stems from a study of control samples from healthy donors and cancer patients. The CDR3 is 15 amino acids. V lost 0 bases and J 7 bases, leaving 13 bases between the germline ends. Germline V lookup: CDR1 LGHDT, CDR2 YNNKEL (reference sequence). Clones were read by immunoSEQ multiplex PCR, and TCRdb kept only the in-frame ones, dropping some. Seen here are over 100,000 clones, approximately 90% observed once, and the top ten hold less than 2.5%. The receptor was derived from a young woman in good health. The chain links TRBV3-1 (or the pseudogene TRBV3-2) to TRBJ1-5, with D perhaps matching TRBD1 (5 bases). The sample consisted of blood. CDR3 sequence reads: CASSQEGGGGQPQHF. DNA for the CDR3: TGTGCCAGCAGCCAAGAGGGTGGGGGAGGCCAGCCCCAGCATTTT.